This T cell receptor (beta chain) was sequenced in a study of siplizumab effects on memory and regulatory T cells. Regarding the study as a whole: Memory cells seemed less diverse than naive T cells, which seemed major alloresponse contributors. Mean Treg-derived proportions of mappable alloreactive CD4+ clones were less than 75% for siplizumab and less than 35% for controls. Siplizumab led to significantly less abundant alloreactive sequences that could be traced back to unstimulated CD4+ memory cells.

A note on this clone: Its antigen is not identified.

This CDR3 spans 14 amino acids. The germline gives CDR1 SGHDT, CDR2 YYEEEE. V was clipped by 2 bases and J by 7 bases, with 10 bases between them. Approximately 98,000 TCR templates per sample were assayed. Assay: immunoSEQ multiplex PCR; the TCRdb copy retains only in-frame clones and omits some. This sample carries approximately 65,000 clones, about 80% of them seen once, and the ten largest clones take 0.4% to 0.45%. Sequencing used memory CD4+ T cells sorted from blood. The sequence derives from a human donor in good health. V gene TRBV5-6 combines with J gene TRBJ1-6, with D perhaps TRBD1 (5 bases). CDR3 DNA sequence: TGTGCCAGCAGCTTTGACAGAGGAAATTCACCCCTCCACTTT. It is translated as CASSFDRGNSPLHF.